This is a list of T cell receptor beta chains from one sample in a study of blood T cell repertoires in COVID-19. Generated by immunoSEQ multiplex PCR, the TCRdb table keeps only in-frame clones and is missing some. The sample lists a few hundred thousand clones, over 80% occurring once. The specimen sequenced was PBMCs or T cells enriched from blood (not recorded which). These receptors all come from a man aged 25-45 years who had recovered from COVID-19. Both conserved end residues are part of each CDR3. The D gene is left open where the match is weak. Not all rows give a size; the values are once, few, many and, for expanded clones, a class.

-	TRBV27	TRBJ1-2	19	-	TGTGCCAGCAGTTTAACCCCTGACATCTTACCCGCGTCTAACTATGGCTACACCTTC	CASSLTPDILPASNYGYTF
-	TRBV27	TRBJ2-1	13	-	TGTGCCAGCAGTTCTTCTCGAGTTGATGAGCAGTTCTTC	CASSSSRVDEQFF
-	TRBV5-1	TRBJ2-5	14	TRBD1	TGCGCCAGCAGCTTGGGACAGGGCGGGGAGACCCAGTACTTC	CASSLGQGGETQYF
few	TRBV6-5	TRBJ1-5	14	-	TGTGCCAGCAGGCAGGGCGCGGACAGTCAGCCCCAGCATTTT	CASRQGADSQPQHF
-	TRBV27	TRBJ2-7	16	TRBD1	TGTGCCAGCAGTTCAAGCCCCGGGACAGGGGTAGGGGAGCAGTACTTC	CASSSSPGTGVGEQYF
-	TRBV28	TRBJ1-2	17	-	TGTGCCAGCAGTCCCCTCGGGGCAGGGGCTCTCATAGGTGGCTACACCTTC	CASSPLGAGALIGGYTF
-	TRBV13	TRBJ2-7	14	-	TGTGCCAGCAGCTTGAGGGGGGGTCAAGGCGAGCAGTACTTC	CASSLRGGQGEQYF
-	TRBV5-1	TRBJ2-1	12	-	TGCGCCAGCAGCTTGACATCAAATGAGCAGTTCTTC	CASSLTSNEQFF
-	TRBV5-1	TRBJ2-6	18	TRBD1	TGCGCCAGCAGCGATGGGTCAGGGGGCCTTTTTGGGGCCAACGTCCTGACTTTC	CASSDGSGGLFGANVLTF
-	TRBV3-1/TRBV3-2	TRBJ2-7	16	-	TGTGCCAGCAGCCAAGCGGGGGTCGTGGGCTCCTACGAGCAGTACTTC	CASSQAGVVGSYEQYF
-	TRBV2	TRBJ2-7	15	TRBD1	TGTGCCATCCTAAGGGGACAGGGGGCTACCTACGAGCAGTACTTC	CAILRGQGATYEQYF
-	TRBV7-3	TRBJ2-3	15	-	TGTGCCAGCAGCCGAGGGGGTATGGGCACAGATACGCAGTATTTT	CASSRGGMGTDTQYF
-	TRBV28	TRBJ1-4	14	-	TGTGCCAGCAGTTTATGGGGCAATATGAGGGAACTGTTTTTT	CASSLWGNMRELFF
-	TRBV9	TRBJ1-3	14	-	TGTGCCAGCAGCGGAATAGTGTCAGGAAACACCATATATTTT	CASSGIVSGNTIYF
-	TRBV4-1	TRBJ2-5	16	TRBD1	TGCGCCAGCAGCCAAAGGAACACAGGGGGCCAAGAGACCCAGTACTTC	CASSQRNTGGQETQYF
-	TRBV7-2	TRBJ1-2	14	-	TGTGCCAGCAGCTTAGACTCGAGAAACTATGGCTACACCTTC	CASSLDSRNYGYTF
-	TRBV5-1	TRBJ1-2	13	-	TGCGCCAGCAGCTTGAGTCCGAGCTATGGCTACACCTTC	CASSLSPSYGYTF
-	TRBV28	TRBJ2-2	14	TRBD1	TGTGCCAGCAGTCGGGACAGCTACACCGGGGAGCTGTTTTTT	CASSRDSYTGELFF
-	TRBV3-1/TRBV3-2	TRBJ2-5	16	TRBD2	TGTGCCAGCAGCCAAGATGGCCGGGGGGGCTTAGAGACCCAGTACTTC	CASSQDGRGGLETQYF
-	TRBV24-1	TRBJ2-5	13	-	TGTGCCACCAGTGGGGGGCAGCAAGAGACCCAGTACTTC	CATSGGQQETQYF
-	TRBV11-1	TRBJ1-1	15	-	TGTGCCAGCACCACCTCCAGGGGTTTTAACACTGAAGCTTTCTTT	CASTTSRGFNTEAFF
-	TRBV4-2	TRBJ1-4	16	-	TGTGCCAGCAGCCAAGATCCCCAGGCCCTTAATGAAAAACTGTTTTTT	CASSQDPQALNEKLFF
-	TRBV7-9	TRBJ2-1	13	-	TGTGCCACCCCCCGGGGGATGTACAATGAGCAGTTCTTC	CATPRGMYNEQFF
-	TRBV24-1	TRBJ2-1	17	TRBD1	TGTGCCACCAGTGCCTCCCACAACAGGGGCGGGTTGAATGAGCAGTTCTTC	CATSASHNRGGLNEQFF
-	TRBV20-1	TRBJ1-5	15	-	TGCAGTGCTAGTAACGAGCAGGGCCGCAATCAGCCCCAGCATTTT	CSASNEQGRNQPQHF
-	TRBV28	TRBJ1-5	14	-	TGTGCCAGCAGGGACTTACAGGGATATCAGCCCCAGCATTTT	CASRDLQGYQPQHF
-	TRBV9	TRBJ1-2	13	TRBD1	TGTGCCAGCAGCGTAGAGGGGGCGGGTGGCTACACCTTC	CASSVEGAGGYTF
-	TRBV6-1	TRBJ2-2	16	TRBD1	TGTGCCAGCAGTGACTGGACAGGGGAATCCACCGGGGAGCTGTTTTTT	CASSDWTGESTGELFF
-	TRBV3-1/TRBV3-2	TRBJ2-1	15	-	TGTGCCAGCAGCCAAGCCGGAGTGGTCTACAATGAGCAGTTCTTC	CASSQAGVVYNEQFF
-	TRBV28	TRBJ1-6	16	-	TGTGCCAGCACTCCACAGGGTCTCCCCTATAATTCACCCCTCCACTTT	CASTPQGLPYNSPLHF
few	TRBV10-1	TRBJ2-7	14	TRBD1	TGCGCCAGCAGCCCTAACGACAGGGCCTACGAGCAGTACTTC	CASSPNDRAYEQYF
-	TRBV5-1	TRBJ2-7	16	TRBD2	TGCGCCAGCAGCCCGCCGACTAGCGGGGGAAACTACGAGCAGTACTTC	CASSPPTSGGNYEQYF
-	TRBV6-2/TRBV6-3	TRBJ1-5	17	-	TGTGCCAGCAGTTATTTGGCAGCACAGTATAGCAATCAGCCCCAGCATTTT	CASSYLAAQYSNQPQHF
-	TRBV19	TRBJ1-6	15	TRBD1	TGTGCCAGTAGTCCGGACAGGGACGCGAGTTCACCCCTCCACTTT	CASSPDRDASSPLHF
-	TRBV4-1	TRBJ1-6	17	TRBD1	TGCGCCAGCAAACACCTACCGGGACAGGGGGCCTATTCACCCCTCCACTTT	CASKHLPGQGAYSPLHF
few	TRBV7-3	TRBJ2-3	15	-	TGTGCCAGCAGCCGATCTTCTAGCGGCACAGATACGCAGTATTTT	CASSRSSSGTDTQYF
-	TRBV5-1	TRBJ2-2	15	TRBD1	TGCGCCAGCAGCGGGGGACAGGGCATAGCCGGGGAGCTGTTTTTT	CASSGGQGIAGELFF
-	TRBV7-9	TRBJ2-7	15	-	TGTGCCAGCAGCTTAGCGCAAGGGACAAACTACGAGCAGTACTTC	CASSLAQGTNYEQYF
-	TRBV28	TRBJ1-6	15	-	TGTGCCAGCAGTTCCATTTCGGCAGGGAATTCACCCCTCCACTTT	CASSSISAGNSPLHF
-	TRBV6-2/TRBV6-3	TRBJ2-7	13	-	TGTGCCAGCAGTAGTACGGTGCCCTACGAGCAGTACTTC	CASSSTVPYEQYF
-	TRBV30	TRBJ1-1	15	-	TGTGCCTGGAGTGTACGATCCAACAGGGCCACTGAAGCTTTCTTT	CAWSVRSNRATEAFF
-	TRBV7-3	TRBJ2-6	21	TRBD1	TGTGCCAGCAGCCTCTTTGCGCCCGGTGGGACAGGGCACTCTGGGGCCAACGTCCTGACTTTC	CASSLFAPGGTGHSGANVLTF
-	TRBV30	TRBJ2-3	14	TRBD2	TGTGCCTGGGATAGCGGGGGAAGCACAGATACGCAGTATTTT	CAWDSGGSTDTQYF
-	TRBV11-3	TRBJ1-5	16	TRBD1	TGTGCCAGCAGCTTATTGTCAGGGGGCGCCCAGCAGCCCCAGCATTTT	CASSLLSGGAQQPQHF
once	TRBV30	TRBJ1-4	12	TRBD1	TGTGCCCACGACAGGGAAAACGAAAAACTGTTTTTT	CAHDRENEKLFF
-	TRBV13	TRBJ2-3	15	TRBD2	TGTGCCAGCAGCTTCGGGCTAGCGGGGGGGGGCACGCAGTATTTT	CASSFGLAGGGTQYF
-	TRBV15	TRBJ2-7	12	-	TGTGCCACCAGCAAAGGGGGCTACGAGCAGTACTTC	CATSKGGYEQYF
-	TRBV30	TRBJ2-6	16	TRBD2	TGTGCCTGGAGTCTAGCGGGCCTCTCTGGGGCCAACGTCCTGACTTTC	CAWSLAGLSGANVLTF
-	TRBV7-9	TRBJ1-3	11	-	TGTGCCAGCAGCTTATATGACACCATATATTTT	CASSLYDTIYF
-	TRBV2	TRBJ2-7	13	-	TGTGCCAGCAGTCCGCCGGGAGCTGGGGAGCAGTACTTC	CASSPPGAGEQYF
-	TRBV10-3	TRBJ1-4	15	-	TGTGCCATCAGTGAGTCCCCGACTAGGGGCGAAAAACTGTTTTTT	CAISESPTRGEKLFF